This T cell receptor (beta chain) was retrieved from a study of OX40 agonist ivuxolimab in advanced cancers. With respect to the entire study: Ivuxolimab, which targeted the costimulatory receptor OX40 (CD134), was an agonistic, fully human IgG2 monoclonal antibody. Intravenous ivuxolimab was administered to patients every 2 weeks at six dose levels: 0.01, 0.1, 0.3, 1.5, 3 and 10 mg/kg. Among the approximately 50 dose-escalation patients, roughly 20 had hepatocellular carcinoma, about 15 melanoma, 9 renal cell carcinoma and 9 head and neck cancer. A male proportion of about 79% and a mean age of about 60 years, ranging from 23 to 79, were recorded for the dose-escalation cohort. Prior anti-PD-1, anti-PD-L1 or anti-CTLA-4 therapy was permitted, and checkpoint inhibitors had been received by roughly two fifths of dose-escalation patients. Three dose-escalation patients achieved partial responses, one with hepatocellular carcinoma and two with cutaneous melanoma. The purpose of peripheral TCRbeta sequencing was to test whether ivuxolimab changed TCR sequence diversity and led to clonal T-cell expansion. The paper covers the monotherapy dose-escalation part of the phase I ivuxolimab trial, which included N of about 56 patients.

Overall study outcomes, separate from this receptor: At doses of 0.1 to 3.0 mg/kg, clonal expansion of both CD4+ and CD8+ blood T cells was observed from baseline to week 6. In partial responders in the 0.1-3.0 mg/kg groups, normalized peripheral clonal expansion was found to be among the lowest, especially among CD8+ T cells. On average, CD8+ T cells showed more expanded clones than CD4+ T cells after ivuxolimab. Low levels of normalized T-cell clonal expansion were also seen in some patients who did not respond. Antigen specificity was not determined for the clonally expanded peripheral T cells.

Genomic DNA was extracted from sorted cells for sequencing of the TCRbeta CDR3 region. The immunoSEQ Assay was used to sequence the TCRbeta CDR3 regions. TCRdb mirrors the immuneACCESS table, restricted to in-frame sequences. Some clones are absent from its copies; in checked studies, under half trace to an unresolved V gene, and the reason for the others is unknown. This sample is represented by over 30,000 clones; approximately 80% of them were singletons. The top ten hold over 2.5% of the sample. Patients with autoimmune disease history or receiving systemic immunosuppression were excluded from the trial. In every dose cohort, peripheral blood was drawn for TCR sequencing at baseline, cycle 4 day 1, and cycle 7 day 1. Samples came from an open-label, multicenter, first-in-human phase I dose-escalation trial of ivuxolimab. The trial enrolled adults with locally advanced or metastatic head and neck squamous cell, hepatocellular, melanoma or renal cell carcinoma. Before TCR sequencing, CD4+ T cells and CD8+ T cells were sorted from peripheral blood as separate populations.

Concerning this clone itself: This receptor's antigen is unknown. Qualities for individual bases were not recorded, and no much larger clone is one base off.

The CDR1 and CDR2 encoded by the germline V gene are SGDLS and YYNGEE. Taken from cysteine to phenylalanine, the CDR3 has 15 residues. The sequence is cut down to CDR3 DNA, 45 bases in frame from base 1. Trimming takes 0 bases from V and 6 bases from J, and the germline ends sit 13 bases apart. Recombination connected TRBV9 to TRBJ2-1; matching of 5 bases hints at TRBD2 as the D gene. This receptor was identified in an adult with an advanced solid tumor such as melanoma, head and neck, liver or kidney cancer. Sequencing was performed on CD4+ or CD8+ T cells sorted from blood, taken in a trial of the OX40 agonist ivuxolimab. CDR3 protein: CASSVDRTPINEQFF. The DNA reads TGTGCCAGCAGCGTAGACCGGACTCCCATCAATGAGCAGTTCTTC.